One sample yielded the 24 T cell receptor beta chains listed below, sequenced in a study. One entry per CDR3 protein results from TCRdb running MiXCR on the 5' RACE reads. The data contain some 8,000 distinct CDR3 sequences, 50% to 55% of them seen just once; the ten biggest clones take up 4% to 5%. The source material was memory CD4+ T cells sorted from a lymph node. Described subset: memory CD4+ T cells, CD4+CD45RO+CD25-. The receptors were gathered from a female donor with breast cancer.

In this sample, this clonotype turned up once. Germline is not matched at one junction end, which may reflect a read error. The V gene is TRBV6-5, the J gene TRBJ2-3; 8 nucleotides align to TRBD2. Germline V gives CDR1 MNHEY, CDR2 SVGAGI. The CDR3 runs to 15 residues. The CDR3, as DNA: TGCGCCAGCAGTTACTTGACGGGGGGGAGGGATACGCAGTATTTT. It yields the protein CASSYLTGGRDTQYF.

This clonotype has just a few counts. Written as DNA, the CDR3 is TGTGCCAGCAGTGAAAACGGGAGGGAGACCCAGTACTTC. It is translated as CASSENGRETQYF. The chain recombines TRBV25-1 with TRBJ2-5; 7 bases are a match to TRBD2. Germline V gene data show CDR1 as MGHDK and CDR2 as SYGVNS. CDR3 length: 13 amino acids. V gave up 2 bases and J gave up 5 bases; unmatched junction bases: 2.

CDR3 amino acids: CSVYNVNYGYTF. In DNA, the CDR3 is TGCAGCGTTTACAATGTTAACTATGGCTACACCTTC. The rearrangement joins TRBV29-1 to TRBJ1-2, with D hard to call. Trimming removed 5 bases from V and 1 base from J, with 8 bases in between. Per germline, CDR1 SQVTM and CDR2 ANQGSEA. CDR3 length equals 12 residues.

In this sample, this clonotype turned up a few times. The V and J genes are TRBV20-1 and TRBJ1-6; no definite D call. The germline V gene has CDR1 DFQATT and CDR2 SNEGSKA (reference sequence). The CDR3 consists of 14 residues. V was clipped by 1 base and J by 6 bases, with 10 bases between them. CDR3: CSARAPGSNSPLHF. CDR3 in DNA: TGCAGTGCTAGAGCCCCGGGGAGTAATTCACCCCTCCACTTT.

This sequence joins TRBV18 and TRBJ1-5; perhaps TRBD1 as D (6 bases). The V end was cut by 6 bases, the J end by 5 bases, with 14 bases between. The CDR3 contains 14 residues. From germline, CDR1 is KGHSH and CDR2 LQKENI. CDR3: CASSSGARYQPQHF. For the CDR3, the DNA is TGTGCCAGCTCTTCGGGGGCGCGTTATCAGCCCCAGCATTTT. The full variable domain, with the rest looked up from reference TRBV18 and TRBJ1-5, is NAGVMQNPRHLVRRRGQEARLRCSPMKGHSHVYWYRQLPEEGLKFMVYLQKENIIDESGMPKERFSAEFPKEGPSILRIQQVVRGDSAAYFCASSSGARYQPQHFGDGTRLSIL.

The chain combines TRBV4-1 with TRBJ2-5, with TRBD2 matching over 7 bases. CDR3 length: 17 residues. Germline V CDR1 and CDR2: MGHRA, YSYEKL. The junction had 9 bases not matched to a gene; V was cut back by 1 base and J by 1 base. The CDR3 sequence: CASSQGRLAAIQETQYF. The CDR3 DNA reads TGCGCCAGCAGCCAAGGGCGGCTAGCGGCCATCCAAGAGACCCAGTACTTC.

The J gene is TRBJ1-4, the V gene TRBV6-6, with 7 bases lining up with TRBD1. Germline assignment: CDR1 MNHNY and CDR2 SVGAGI (reference sequence). J was trimmed by 8 bases and V by 0 bases; bases with no gene match: 9. The CDR3 is made up of 16 amino acids. In DNA form, the CDR3 reads TGTGCCAGCAGTTACTCGACAGGGCTGGGGGAAGAAAAACTGTTTTTT. This translates into CASSYSTGLGEEKLFF.

V is TRBV11-2 and J is TRBJ1-1; the D is unclear. Germline V lookup: CDR1 SGHAT, CDR2 FQNNGV. The CDR3 runs 16 residues. Trimming took 5 bases from V and 1 from J, leaving 17 bases between them. CDR3 sequence reads: CASSPLGSPGNTEAFF. The CDR3 region has the DNA TGTGCCAGCAGCCCTCTTGGCTCCCCGGGGAACACTGAAGCTTTCTTT.

As to this clonotype: A read error may account for a junction end that differs from germline. The rearrangement uses TRBV7-3 and TRBJ2-7; TRBD2 might be the D (5 bases). The germline gives CDR1 SGHTA, CDR2 FQGTGA. The length of the CDR3 is 13 residues. As DNA, the CDR3 is TGTGACAGCAGCGAATACCTACGAGGGGAGCAGTACTTC. Translation gives CDSSEYLRGEQYF.

The chain links TRBV6-2 or TRBV6-3 to TRBJ2-2; D assignment may be TRBD1 or TRBD2 (5 bases each). This CDR3 has 14 amino acids. V was trimmed by 5 bases and J by 2 bases, leaving 9 bases between them. Germline V gene data show CDR1 as MNHEY and CDR2 as SVGEGT. CDR3 in DNA: TGTGCCAGCAGTCCGGGACCCAACACCGGGGAGCTGTTTTTT. Translating gives CASSPGPNTGELFF.

This clonotype appeared a few times. This chain joins TRBV5-1 and TRBJ1-1; the match to TRBD1 covers 7 bases. The CDR3 consists of 13 residues. CDR1 is SGHRS and CDR2 is YFSETQ in the germline V gene. Unmatched junction bases numbered 4, after V lost 5 bases and J lost 3 bases. CDR3: CASRRGQDTEAFF. In nucleotides, the CDR3 is TGCGCCAGCAGACGCGGACAGGACACTGAAGCTTTCTTT.

V gene TRBV7-9 combines with J gene TRBJ2-7; no reliable D call. CDR1 is SEHNR, CDR2 FQNEAQ, per germline (reference sequence). The CDR3 covers 11 residues. Trimming removed 5 bases at V and 4 bases at J, with 6 bases between. CDR3 bases: TGTGCCAGCAGCCCCGGGTACGAGCAGTACTTC. Translated, it gives CASSPGYEQYF.

In this sample, this clonotype turned up a few times. V and J are TRBV20-1 and TRBJ2-7, with D perhaps given as TRBD1 or TRBD2 (5 bases each). In germline, CDR1 is DFQATT, CDR2 SNEGSKA (reference sequence). The CDR3 totals 14 residues. V lost 0 bases, J lost 2 bases, and 11 bases lay in between. The chain's CDR3 is CSAREARGAYEQYF. The CDR3 DNA sequence: TGCAGTGCTAGAGAGGCTAGAGGGGCCTACGAGCAGTACTTC.

V is TRBV18 and J is TRBJ2-7, with 7 bases identical to TRBD2. With 3 bases clipped from V and 0 bases from J, the junction kept 5 bases outside the gene matches. Germline CDR1 reads KGHSH; CDR2 reads LQKENI. The CDR3 runs to 15 residues. Here the CDR3 DNA reads TGTGCCAGCTCACCGCGAGCGGGGAGCTCCTACGAGCAGTACTTC. This codes for CASSPRAGSSYEQYF.

This clonotype has just a few counts. The rearrangement links TRBV2 to TRBJ2-5; the D call may be TRBD1 or TRBD2 (5 bases each). Trimming took off 0 bases at V and 6 bases at J, with 14 bases between the two ends. The CDR3 covers 15 residues. Per germline, CDR1 SNHLY and CDR2 FYNNEI. The DNA of the CDR3 is TGTGCCAGCAGTGAAGCGGAAGGGTGGGGGAAGACCCAGTACTTC. This gives the protein CASSEAEGWGKTQYF. Full variable domain (rest looked up from reference TRBV2 and TRBJ2-5): EPEVTQTPSHQVTQMGQEVILRCVPISNHLYFYWYRQILGQKVEFLVSFYNNEISEKSEIFDDQFSVERPDGSNFTLKIRSTKLEDSAMYFCASSEAEGWGKTQYFGPGTRLLVL.

This chain links TRBV18 with TRBJ1-2, with D unclear. Germline values: CDR1 KGHSH, CDR2 LQKENI. V lost 8 bases, J lost 6 bases, and 16 bases lay in between. The CDR3 is made up of 13 amino acids. In DNA form, the CDR3 reads TGTGCCAGCAGCCCAGGTCGAGGAGATGGCTACACCTTC. This codes for CASSPGRGDGYTF.

This rearrangement joins TRBV5-1 to TRBJ2-5, with a possible D match to TRBD1 (5 bases). CDR3 length: 14 residues. V lost 4 bases, J lost 0 bases, and 10 bases lay in between. In germline, CDR1 is SGHRS, CDR2 YFSETQ. CDR3 residues: CASSVGLYQETQYF. The DNA for the CDR3 is TGCGCCAGCAGCGTGGGGCTGTACCAAGAGACCCAGTACTTC.

The chain links TRBV4-2 to TRBJ2-7, with 7 bases that match TRBD1. The CDR3 has 15 amino acids. V dropped 1 base and J dropped 3; count of bases not matched to a gene: 6. Germline loops: CDR1 LGHNA, CDR2 YNFKEQ. The CDR3 is CASSQAEGGLYEQYF. The DNA for the CDR3 is TGTGCCAGCAGCCAAGCGGAAGGGGGCCTCTACGAGCAGTACTTC.

The CDR3 reads CASSPDSGSSYEQYF. The CDR3 DNA sequence: TGTGCCAGCTCACCAGATAGCGGGTCTTCCTACGAGCAGTACTTC. The gene calls are TRBV18 and TRBJ2-7; 7 bases are shared with TRBD2. Per the germline V gene, CDR1 is KGHSH and CDR2 is LQKENI. V was clipped by 2 bases and J by 1 base; unmatched bases: 5. The CDR3 is 15 residues long.

A remark on this clonotype: At one end the junction does not follow the germline gene, possibly because of a read error. The V call is TRBV7-2, the J call TRBJ2-5; 12 nucleotides match TRBD2. Germline CDR1 SGHTA, CDR2 FQGNSA. The CDR3 runs to 13 residues. The DNA for the CDR3 is TGTGCCAGCGGACTAGCGGGGTCTGAGACCCAGTGCTTC. Amino acid sequence: CASGLAGSETQCF.

The rearrangement uses TRBV20-1 and TRBJ2-1; 8 bases line up with TRBD2. This CDR3 region has 16 residues. CDR1 is DFQATT and CDR2 is SNEGSKA in the germline V gene (reference sequence). Losses at the gene ends were 6 bases for V and 1 base for J; bases not matched to a gene: 11. CDR3 nucleotide sequence: TGCAGTGCCCCTCGGACAGCGGGAGTTTCCTACAATGAGCAGTTCTTC. Amino acid sequence: CSAPRTAGVSYNEQFF.

The CDR3 spells CASSLTSGGANEQFF. The CDR3 bases are TGCGCCAGCAGCTTGACTAGCGGGGGGGCCAATGAGCAGTTCTTC. The chain joins TRBV5-1 to TRBJ2-1; 13 bases fit TRBD2. With 1 base clipped from V and 6 bases from J, the junction kept 1 base outside the gene matches. Germline CDR1 is SGHRS and CDR2 is YFSETQ. The CDR3 sequence is 15 residues long.

The chain joins TRBV20-1 to TRBJ2-4; D is possibly TRBD1 (5 bases). V shed 5 bases and J shed 6 bases, with 11 bases lying between them. The CDR3 sequence is 12 residues long. Germline V gene sequence: CDR1 DFQATT, CDR2 SNEGSKA (reference sequence). The CDR3 DNA is TGCAGTGCTGCCAACAGGTTAAACATTCAGTACTTC. This encodes CSAANRLNIQYF.

Only one count was recorded for this clonotype. This chain connects TRBV20-1 to TRBJ1-2; no clear D. Trimming shortened V by 0 bases and J by 3 bases, and 11 bases separated the two germline ends. Germline CDR1 and CDR2: DFQATT and SNEGSKA (reference sequence). The CDR3 spans 14 residues. CDR3 bases: TGCAGTGCTAGAGATTCTGGGCAGGACTATGGCTACACCTTC. Encoded protein: CSARDSGQDYGYTF.